These 3 T cell receptor beta chains came from one sample sequenced in a study of T-cell reconstitution after alpha-beta-depleted transplantation in children. Unique molecular identifiers tagged the TCRbeta library. TCRdb used MiXCR to reprocess the PCR reads, holding one entry per CDR3 protein. This sample yields around 300,000 distinct CDR3 sequences, of which approximately 23% are seen a single time; approximately 9.9% belongs to the top ten. Sequencing used PBMCs, mostly from graft donor cells, obtained 180 days after TCRalphabeta/CD19-depleted stem cell transplant. All receptors derive from a male patient between 5 and 17 years old who had a stem cell transplant for acute lymphoblastic leukemia, so the T cells may come from the graft donor.

This rearrangement joins TRBV12-3 or TRBV12-4 to TRBJ2-5; TRBD1 agrees at 7 bases. V was clipped by 6 bases and J by 4 bases; unmatched bases: 14. The CDR3 length is 16 residues. The CDR3 DNA follows: TGTGCCAGCAGACCTCCACTAAGGGGGCTCGGAGAGACCCAGTACTTC. Translating it yields CASRPPLRGLGETQYF.

This chain connects TRBV5-5 to TRBJ1-4; 7 bases fit TRBD1. CDR3 size: 15 residues. V lost 8 bases, J lost 4 bases, and 11 bases stayed unmatched. From germline, CDR1 is SGHKS and CDR2 YYEKEE (reference sequence). The CDR3 here is CASPQPGQLNEKLFF. The CDR3 nucleotides are TGTGCCAGTCCACAACCGGGACAGCTTAATGAAAAACTGTTTTTT.

The J gene is TRBJ2-7, the V gene TRBV12-3 or TRBV12-4, with 10 nucleotides matching TRBD2. The CDR3 is made up of 15 amino acids. V was clipped by 2 bases and J by 5 bases; unmatched bases: 6. The CDR3 nucleotides read TGTGCCAGCAGTTTAAGGGGACTAGCGAAAAACGAGCAGTACTTC. It codes for CASSLRGLAKNEQYF.